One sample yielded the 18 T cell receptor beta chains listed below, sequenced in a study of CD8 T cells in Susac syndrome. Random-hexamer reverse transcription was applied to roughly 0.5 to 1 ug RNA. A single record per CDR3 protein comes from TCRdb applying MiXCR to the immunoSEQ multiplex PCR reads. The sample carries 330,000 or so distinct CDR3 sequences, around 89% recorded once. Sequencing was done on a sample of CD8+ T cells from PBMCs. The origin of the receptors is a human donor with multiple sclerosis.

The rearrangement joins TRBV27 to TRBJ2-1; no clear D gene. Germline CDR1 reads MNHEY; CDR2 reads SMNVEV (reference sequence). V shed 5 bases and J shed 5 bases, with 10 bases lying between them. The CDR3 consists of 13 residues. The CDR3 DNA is TGTGCCAGCAGTCCTTCCTTAGACAATGAGCAGTTCTTC. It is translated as CASSPSLDNEQFF.

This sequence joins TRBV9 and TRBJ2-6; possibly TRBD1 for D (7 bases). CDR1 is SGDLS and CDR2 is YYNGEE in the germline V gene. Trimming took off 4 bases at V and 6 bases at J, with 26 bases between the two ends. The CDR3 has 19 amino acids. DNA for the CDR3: TGTGCCAGCAGCATTCGAGACAGGGAGCTTTGGGAGGTGGCCAACGTCCTGACTTTC. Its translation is CASSIRDRELWEVANVLTF.

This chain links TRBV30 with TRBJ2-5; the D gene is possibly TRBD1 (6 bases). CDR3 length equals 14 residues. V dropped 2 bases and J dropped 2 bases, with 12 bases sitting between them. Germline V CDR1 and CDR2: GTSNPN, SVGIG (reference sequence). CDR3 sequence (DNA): TGTGCCTGGAGTCGAGACAGGTCACAAGAGACCCAGTACTTC. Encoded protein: CAWSRDRSQETQYF.

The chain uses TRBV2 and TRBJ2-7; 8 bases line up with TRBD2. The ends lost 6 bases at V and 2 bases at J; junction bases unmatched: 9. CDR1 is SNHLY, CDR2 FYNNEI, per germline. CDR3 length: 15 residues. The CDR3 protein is CASRYGRALTYEQYF. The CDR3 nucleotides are TGTGCCAGCAGATACGGGAGGGCCCTTACCTACGAGCAGTACTTC.

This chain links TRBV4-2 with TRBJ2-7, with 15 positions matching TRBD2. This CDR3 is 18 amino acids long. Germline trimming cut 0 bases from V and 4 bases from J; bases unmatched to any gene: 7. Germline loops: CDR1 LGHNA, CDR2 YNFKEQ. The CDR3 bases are TGTGCCAGCAGCCAAGATGGACTAGCGGGAGGGCTTGCTTACGAGCAGTACTTC. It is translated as CASSQDGLAGGLAYEQYF.

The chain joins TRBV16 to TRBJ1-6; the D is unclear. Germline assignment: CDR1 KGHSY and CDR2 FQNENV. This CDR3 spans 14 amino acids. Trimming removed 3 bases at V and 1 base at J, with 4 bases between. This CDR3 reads CASSQGSYNSPLHF. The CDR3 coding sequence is TGTGCCAGCAGCCAGGGTTCCTATAATTCACCCCTCCACTTT.

CDR3 DNA sequence: TGTGCCACCAGTGATGGACTAGCGGGGAGCTCCTACAATGAGCAGTTCTTC. It is translated as CATSDGLAGSSYNEQFF. The rearrangement joins TRBV24-1 to TRBJ2-1; 12 positions match TRBD2. The V gene's germline CDR1 is KGHDR and CDR2 SFDVKD. V was pared by 3 bases and J by 0 bases, with 2 bases of the junction left unmatched. The CDR3 length is 17 residues.

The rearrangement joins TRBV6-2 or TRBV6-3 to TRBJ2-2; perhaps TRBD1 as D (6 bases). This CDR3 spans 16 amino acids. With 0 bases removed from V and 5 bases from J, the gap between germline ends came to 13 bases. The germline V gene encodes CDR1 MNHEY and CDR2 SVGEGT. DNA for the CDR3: TGTGCCAGCAGTTACTCGGGGACACCGAGAACCGGGGAGCTGTTTTTT. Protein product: CASSYSGTPRTGELFF.

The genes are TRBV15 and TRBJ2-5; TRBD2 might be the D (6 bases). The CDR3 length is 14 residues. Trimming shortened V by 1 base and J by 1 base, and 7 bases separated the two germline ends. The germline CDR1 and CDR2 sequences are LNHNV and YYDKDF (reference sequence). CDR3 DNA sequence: TGTGCCACCAGCAGAGGTAGCGGCCAAGAGACCCAGTACTTC. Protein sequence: CATSRGSGQETQYF.

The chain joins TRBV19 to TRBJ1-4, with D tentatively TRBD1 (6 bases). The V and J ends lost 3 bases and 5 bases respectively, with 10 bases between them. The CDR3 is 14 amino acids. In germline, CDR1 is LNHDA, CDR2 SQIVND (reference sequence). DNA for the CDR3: TGTGCCAGTAGTATCGGGACAATAAATGAAAAACTGTTTTTT. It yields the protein CASSIGTINEKLFF. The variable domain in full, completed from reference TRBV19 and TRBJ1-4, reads DGGITQSPKYLFRKEGQNVTLSCEQNLNHDAMYWYRQDPGQGLRLIYYSQIVNDFQKGDIAEGYSVSREKKESFPLTVTSAQKNPTAFYLCASSIGTINEKLFFGSGTQLSVL.

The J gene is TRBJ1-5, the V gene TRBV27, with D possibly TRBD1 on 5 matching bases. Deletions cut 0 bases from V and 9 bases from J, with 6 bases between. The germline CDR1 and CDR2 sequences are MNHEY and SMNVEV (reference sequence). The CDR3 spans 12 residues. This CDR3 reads CASSLSGGPQHF. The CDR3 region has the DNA TGTGCCAGCAGTTTATCGGGGGGGCCCCAGCATTTT.

In nucleotides, the CDR3 is TGTGCCAGTAGTATAGCTGCAGATACGCAGTATTTT. This gives the protein CASSIAADTQYF. This rearrangement joins TRBV19 to TRBJ2-3; D is undetermined. Looked up from germline, CDR1 is LNHDA and CDR2 is SQIVND (reference sequence). This CDR3 comprises 12 residues. Deletions cut 1 base from V and 4 bases from J, with 3 bases between.

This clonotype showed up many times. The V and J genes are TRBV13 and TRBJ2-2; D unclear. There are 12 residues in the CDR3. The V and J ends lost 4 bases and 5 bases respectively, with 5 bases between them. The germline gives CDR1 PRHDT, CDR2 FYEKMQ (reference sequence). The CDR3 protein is CASSWGTGELFF. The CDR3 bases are TGTGCCAGCAGCTGGGGAACCGGGGAGCTGTTTTTT.

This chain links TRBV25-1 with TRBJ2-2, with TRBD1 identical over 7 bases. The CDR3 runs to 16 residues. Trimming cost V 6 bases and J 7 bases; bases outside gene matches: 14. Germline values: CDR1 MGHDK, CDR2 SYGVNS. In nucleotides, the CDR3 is TGTGCCAGCAGCTCCTACTCGGAAAGGGGGCACGGGGAGCTGTTTTTT. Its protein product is CASSSYSERGHGELFF.

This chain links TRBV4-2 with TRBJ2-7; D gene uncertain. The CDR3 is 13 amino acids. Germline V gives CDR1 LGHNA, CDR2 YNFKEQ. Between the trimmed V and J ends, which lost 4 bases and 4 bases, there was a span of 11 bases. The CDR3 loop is CASSPSGNYEQYF. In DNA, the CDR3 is TGTGCCAGCAGCCCTTCGGGCAATTACGAGCAGTACTTC.

The CDR3 reads CAWSVYLAGVHNEQFF. In DNA form, the CDR3 reads TGTGCCTGGAGTGTATACTTAGCGGGAGTCCACAATGAGCAGTTCTTC. V usage is TRBV30 and J usage is TRBJ2-1; the match to TRBD2 covers 9 bases. Germline CDR1 GTSNPN, CDR2 SVGIG (reference sequence). The CDR3 extends over 16 amino acids. The V gene end was trimmed by 0 bases and the J gene end by 5 bases; junction bases not matched to a gene: 8.

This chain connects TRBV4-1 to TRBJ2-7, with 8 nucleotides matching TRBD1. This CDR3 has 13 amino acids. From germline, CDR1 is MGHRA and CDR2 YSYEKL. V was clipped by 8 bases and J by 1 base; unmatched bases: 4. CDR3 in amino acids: CASAGQGSYEQYF. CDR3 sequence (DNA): TGCGCCAGCGCCGGACAGGGTTCCTACGAGCAGTACTTC.

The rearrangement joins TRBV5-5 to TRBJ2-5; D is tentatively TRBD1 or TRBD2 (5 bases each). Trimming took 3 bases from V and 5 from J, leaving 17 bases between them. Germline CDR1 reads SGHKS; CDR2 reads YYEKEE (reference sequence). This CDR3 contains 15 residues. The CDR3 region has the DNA TGTGCCAGCAGCTCCTTCGATGGGGGAACGGAGACCCAGTACTTC. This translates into CASSSFDGGTETQYF.